This TCR beta chain was identified in a study of blood T cell repertoires in COVID-19. Across the study: Specimens from acute and convalescent COVID-19 originated in the United States, Italy and Spain.

V lost 0 bases to trimming and J lost 5 bases; unmatched junction nucleotides: 15. CDR1 and CDR2 (germline): GTSNPN, SVGIG (reference sequence). The CDR3 runs 17 residues. The authors' processing: Estimation of nucleated cell counts was performed using reference gene primer amplification. Sequenced by immunoSEQ multiplex PCR; TCRdb stores in-frame clones only, minus some. Clone size and the V and J calls come from that table; the DNA yielded D and trimming. The sample has a few hundred thousand clones; around 90% are singletons. During active infection, Seattle patients enrolled and were then monitored through disease.

V and J are TRBV30 and TRBJ2-7; 8 nucleotides match TRBD2. The sample taken for sequencing was peripheral blood. This receptor was taken from a woman between 45 and 60 years old with COVID-19, enrolled during active disease. For the CDR3, the DNA is TGTGCCTGGAGTGTTTCGGCTAGCGGGCGCGTACCCCACGAGCAGTACTTC. Residues: CAWSVSASGRVPHEQYF.